A selection of T cell receptor beta chains follows, all from one sample in a study of CD8+ T cells in alopecia areata. Here immunoSEQ multiplex PCR was the method, and the copy in TCRdb shows in-frame clones only, minus some. Here the sample spans roughly 250,000 clones, less than 80% being singletons. Sequenced here: CD4+ T cells sorted from blood, sampled at week 0. The receptor source for this set is a human donor with alopecia areata. CDR3s include the opening cysteine and the closing phenylalanine or tryptophan. D genes are given only for firm matches. The size of a clone is reported for some rows only, either as once, few or many, or as a class for expanded clones.

cdr3_length	v_call	clone_size	j_call	d_call	cdr3_aa	cdr3_nt
15	TRBV30	.	TRBJ2-7	TRBD2	CAWSTGGSLSYEQYF	TGTGCCTGGTCGACGGGAGGCTCACTCTCCTACGAGCAGTACTTC
16	TRBV30	.	TRBJ1-2	.	CAWSPPGHLANYGYTF	TGTGCCTGGAGTCCCCCGGGACATCTAGCTAACTATGGCTACACCTTC
18	TRBV30	.	TRBJ2-5	TRBD2	CAWSLLAGGTRFSETQYF	TGTGCCTGGAGTCTACTAGCGGGGGGGACACGCTTTTCTGAGACCCAGTACTTC
12	TRBV29-1	.	TRBJ2-7	.	CSVGKQTYEQYF	TGCAGCGTTGGAAAACAGACCTACGAGCAGTACTTC
16	TRBV5-1	.	TRBJ2-6	TRBD1	CASSPGQGSGANVLTF	TGCGCCAGCAGCCCGGGACAGGGCTCTGGGGCCAACGTCCTGACTTTC
11	TRBV29-1	.	TRBJ2-7	.	CSVVTSIEQYF	TGCAGCGTTGTTACGTCCATAGAGCAGTACTTC
15	TRBV2	.	TRBJ1-2	TRBD1	CASSEPDRGGYGYTF	TGTGCCAGCAGTGAACCAGACAGGGGAGGCTATGGCTACACCTTC
13	TRBV2	.	TRBJ2-5	.	CASSGDFQETQYF	TGTGCCAGCAGTGGAGACTTCCAAGAGACCCAGTACTTC
12	TRBV4-3	.	TRBJ2-1	.	CASSHTGAEQFF	TGCGCCAGCAGCCACACAGGTGCTGAGCAGTTCTTC
13	TRBV30	once	TRBJ2-5	.	CAWSGDGWETQYF	TGTGCCTGGAGCGGGGACGGTTGGGAGACCCAGTACTTC
12	TRBV30	.	TRBJ1-2	.	CAWSEAGYGYTF	TGTGCCTGGAGTGAAGCCGGCTATGGCTACACCTTC
13	TRBV15	.	TRBJ1-2	.	CATSRDTGHGYTF	TGTGCCACCAGCAGAGATACAGGCCATGGCTACACCTTC
14	TRBV7-6	.	TRBJ2-3	.	CASTTTGIPDTQYF	TGTGCCAGCACTACCACAGGGATTCCAGATACGCAGTATTTT
15	TRBV27	.	TRBJ2-5	.	CASSLFGRVQETQYF	TGTGCCAGCAGTTTATTCGGCAGGGTCCAAGAGACCCAGTACTTC
11	TRBV29-1	once	TRBJ2-1	.	CSVDSDNEQFF	TGCAGCGTTGACTCGGACAATGAGCAGTTCTTC
14	TRBV30	.	TRBJ1-5	.	CAWSPGLRNQPQHF	TGTGCCTGGAGTCCAGGGTTAAGAAATCAGCCCCAGCATTTT
14	TRBV7-9	once	TRBJ1-1	.	CASSGGVWDTEAFF	TGTGCCAGCAGCGGAGGGGTATGGGACACTGAAGCTTTCTTT
15	TRBV15	.	TRBJ2-3	.	CATSMRGMSTDTQYF	TGTGCCACCAGCATGCGAGGGATGAGCACAGATACGCAGTATTTT
13	TRBV5-1	.	TRBJ2-3	.	CASSLEAADTQYF	TGCGCCAGCAGCTTGGAAGCGGCAGATACGCAGTATTTT
12	TRBV29-1	.	TRBJ1-2	.	CSVVGDNYGYTF	TGCAGCGTTGTTGGGGATAACTATGGCTACACCTTC
12	TRBV29-1	.	TRBJ2-1	TRBD2	CSVLGTNNEQFF	TGCAGCGTCCTCGGGACTAACAATGAGCAGTTCTTC
12	TRBV6-6	.	TRBJ2-5	.	CASTRPGETQYF	TGTGCCAGCACCCGACCCGGAGAGACCCAGTACTTC